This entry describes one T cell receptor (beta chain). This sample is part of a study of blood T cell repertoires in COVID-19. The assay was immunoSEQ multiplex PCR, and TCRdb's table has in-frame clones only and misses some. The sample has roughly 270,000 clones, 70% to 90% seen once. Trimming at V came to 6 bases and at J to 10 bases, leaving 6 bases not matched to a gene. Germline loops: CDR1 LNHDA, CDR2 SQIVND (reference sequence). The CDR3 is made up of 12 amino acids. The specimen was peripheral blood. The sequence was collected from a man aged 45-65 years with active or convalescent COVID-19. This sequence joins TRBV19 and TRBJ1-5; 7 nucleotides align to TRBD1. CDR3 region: CASRTGRGPQHF. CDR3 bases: TGTGCCAGTAGGACAGGGAGAGGACCCCAGCATTTT.